This is a list of T cell receptor beta chains from one sample in a study of regulatory T cells in long-lasting Graves disease. From the multiplex PCR reads, TCRdb called clonotypes with MiXCR, one entry per CDR3 protein. The sample has 600,000 to 800,000 distinct CDR3 sequences, about 30% seen once; the top ten hold around 42%. Sample: peripheral blood mononuclear cells (PBMCs), taken when the disease was refractory, from a patient treated with antithyroid drugs. These receptors came from a female donor with Graves disease. The conserved cysteine and the conserved F or W are not part of the CDR3 here.

v_gene: TRBV7-6
CDR3aa: ASSLGSGALQEAF

v_gene: TRBV19
CDR3aa: ASSMGTNTEAF

v_gene: TRBV12-3/TRBV12-4
CDR3aa: ASSNGLRSSYEQY

v_gene: TRBV28
CDR3aa: ASSTLEETQY

v_gene: TRBV15
CDR3aa: ATSRERINTGELF

v_gene: TRBV15
CDR3aa: ATSTPSAFGQGGRSPLH

v_gene: TRBV5-1
CDR3aa: ASRSELNIQY

v_gene: TRBV20-1
CDR3aa: SAPPRVKEQL

v_gene: TRBV12-3/TRBV12-4
CDR3aa: ASSFSQPSEKLF

v_gene: TRBV14
CDR3aa: ASSSGDQVWPYGYT

v_gene: TRBV5-1
CDR3aa: ASSLVSFAGELF

v_gene: TRBV20-1
CDR3aa: SARVSTGEGPQH

v_gene: TRBV9
CDR3aa: ASSVGSATNEKLF

v_gene: TRBV6-1
CDR3aa: ASSETGTVHQPQH

v_gene: TRBV2
CDR3aa: ASSGGDEAF

v_gene: TRBV6-2/TRBV6-3
CDR3aa: ASIWDKSYAQETQY

v_gene: TRBV30
CDR3aa: AGSRGPGNTEAF

v_gene: TRBV18
CDR3aa: ASSPLERGAFEQY

v_gene: TRBV7-9
CDR3aa: ASSLLDLGEQY

v_gene: TRBV10-3
CDR3aa: AISESGTGVTEQY

v_gene: TRBV10-3
CDR3aa: AISHSVTGANEQY

v_gene: TRBV6-1
CDR3aa: ASSRPGLGGGEQF

v_gene: TRBV6-2/TRBV6-3
CDR3aa: ASSLVAGDTGELF

v_gene: TRBV24-1
CDR3aa: ATSDPSFWARSPLH

v_gene: TRBV6-9
CDR3aa: ASRFPVAGGGYT

v_gene: TRBV12-3/TRBV12-4
CDR3aa: ASSQDRNTGELF

v_gene: TRBV19
CDR3aa: ASQGLWLDQPQH

v_gene: TRBV5-6
CDR3aa: ASSWWDRGRGAF

v_gene: TRBV11-2
CDR3aa: ASSNGLVIFYEQY

v_gene: TRBV6-1
CDR3aa: ASSSSGVGEQY

v_gene: TRBV11-2
CDR3aa: ASSFSGVREKLF

v_gene: TRBV20-1
CDR3aa: SARDIASEQY

v_gene: TRBV6-1
CDR3aa: ASKLTGQGHSPLH

v_gene: TRBV6-2/TRBV6-3
CDR3aa: ASSYHKGQASYEQY